This TCR beta chain derives from a study of blood T cell repertoires in COVID-19. Study overall: PBMCs, B-cell-depleted T cells, or T cells were the source of the cDNA or gDNA that made up the material.

Per the study methods: Reference gene primers were amplified, and this amplification served to estimate nucleated cell counts. Clones were read by immunoSEQ multiplex PCR, and TCRdb kept only the in-frame ones, dropping some. The DNA was the basis for D and trimming; V, J and clone size are from that table. The table records roughly 280,000 clones, roughly 90% of them present only once. Germline V lookup: CDR1 PRHDT, CDR2 FYEKMQ (reference sequence). V was clipped by 2 bases and J by 1 base; unmatched bases: 5. CDR3 length equals 16 residues. This receptor was identified in a woman aged 55-70 years who had recovered from COVID-19. The chain combines TRBV13 with TRBJ2-3; TRBD2 matches 8 bases. The sequenced sample was PBMCs or T cells enriched from blood (not recorded which). The CDR3 here is CASSLPFGGGTDTQYF. The CDR3 coding sequence is TGTGCCAGCAGCTTACCCTTCGGGGGGGGCACAGATACGCAGTATTTT.